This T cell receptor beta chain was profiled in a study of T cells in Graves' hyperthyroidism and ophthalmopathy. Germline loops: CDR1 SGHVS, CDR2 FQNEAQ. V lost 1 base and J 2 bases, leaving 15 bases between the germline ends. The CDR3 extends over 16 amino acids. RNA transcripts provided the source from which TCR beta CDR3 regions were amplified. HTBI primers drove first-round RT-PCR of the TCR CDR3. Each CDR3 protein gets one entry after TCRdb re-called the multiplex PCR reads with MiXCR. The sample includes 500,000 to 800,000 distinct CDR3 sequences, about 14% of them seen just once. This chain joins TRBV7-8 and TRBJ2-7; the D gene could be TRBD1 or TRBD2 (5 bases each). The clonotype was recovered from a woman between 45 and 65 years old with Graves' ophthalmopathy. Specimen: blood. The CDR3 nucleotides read TGTGCCAGCAGCTTAGGGGGGATCGGACCCCCCTACGAGCAGTACTTC. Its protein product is CASSLGGIGPPYEQYF. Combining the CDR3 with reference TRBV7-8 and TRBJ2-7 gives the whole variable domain GAGVSQSPRYKVAKRGQDVALRCDPISGHVSLFWYQQALGQGPEFLTYFQNEAQLDKSGLPSDRFFAERPEGSVSTLKIQRTQQEDSAVYLCASSLGGIGPPYEQYFGPGTRLTVT.